This T cell receptor beta chain stems from a study of long-term antiretroviral therapy in people with HIV. The CDR3 has 13 residues. V lost 3 bases, J lost 5 bases, and 9 bases lay in between. The V gene's germline CDR1 is LNHDA and CDR2 SQIVND (reference sequence). A v3.0 immunoSEQ assay was performed at survey level. Assay used: immunoSEQ multiplex PCR; TCRdb lists only in-frame clones, some missing. Of around 20,000 clones in the sample, around three quarters are singletons; the top ten hold around 6.9%. This receptor was identified in a man over 45 with HIV. Sample: unsorted PBMCs, taken 2.2 years after starting antiretroviral therapy. The chain links TRBV19 to TRBJ2-3; D tentatively reads TRBD1 or TRBD2 (7 bases each). The CDR3 spells CASSIRGGDTQYF. The CDR3 DNA reads TGTGCCAGTAGTATCAGGGGGGGAGATACGCAGTATTTT.